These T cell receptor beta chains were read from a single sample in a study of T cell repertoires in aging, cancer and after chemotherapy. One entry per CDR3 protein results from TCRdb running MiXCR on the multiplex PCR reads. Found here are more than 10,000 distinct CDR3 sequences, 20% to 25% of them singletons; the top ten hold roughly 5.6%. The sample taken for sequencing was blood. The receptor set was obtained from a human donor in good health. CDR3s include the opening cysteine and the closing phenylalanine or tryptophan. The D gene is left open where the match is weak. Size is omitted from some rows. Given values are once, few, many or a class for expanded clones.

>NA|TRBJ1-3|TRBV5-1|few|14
TGCGCCAGCAGCTCCGACAGAGAAGGAAACACCATATATTTT
CASSSDREGNTIYF
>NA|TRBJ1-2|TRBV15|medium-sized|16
TGTGCCACCAGCAGGACACGCACGGCCAGGGCGCTCGAAGACACCTTC
CATSRTRTARALEDTF
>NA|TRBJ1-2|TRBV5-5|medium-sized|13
TGTGCCAGCAGCCCGGACGGTAACTATGGCTACACCTTC
CASSPDGNYGYTF
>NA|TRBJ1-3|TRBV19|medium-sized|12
TGTGCCAGTTTGAACTACAGAAACACCATATATTTT
CASLNYRNTIYF
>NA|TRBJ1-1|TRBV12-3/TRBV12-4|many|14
TGTGCCAGCAGTTTAGTGGGGAAGGACACTGAAGCTTTCTTT
CASSLVGKDTEAFF
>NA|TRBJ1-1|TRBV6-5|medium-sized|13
TGTGCCACCCAACCCCCTTTGAACACTGAAGCTTTCTTT
CATQPPLNTEAFF
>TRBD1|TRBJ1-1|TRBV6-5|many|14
TGTGCCAGCAGCCGCGACAGGGGGAACACTGAAGCTTTCTTT
CASSRDRGNTEAFF
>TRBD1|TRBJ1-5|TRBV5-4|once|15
TGTGCCAGCAGCTTGGGTCAGGGGGGCAATCAGCCCCAGCATTTT
CASSLGQGGNQPQHF
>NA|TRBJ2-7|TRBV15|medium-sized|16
TGTGCCACCAGCAGGGGACGGGAAGGAGTTTTGGACGAGCAGTACTTC
CATSRGREGVLDEQYF
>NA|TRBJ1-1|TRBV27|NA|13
TGTGCCAGGGGAGGACCCCTGAACACTGAAGCTTTCTTT
CARGGPLNTEAFF
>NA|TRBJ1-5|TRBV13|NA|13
TGTGCCAGCACCGCCGGGGGGAGGCAGCCCCAGCATTTT
CASTAGGRQPQHF
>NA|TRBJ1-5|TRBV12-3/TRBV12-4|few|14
TGTGCCAGCAGTTTTCCCTCAATCAATCAGCCCCAGCATTTT
CASSFPSINQPQHF
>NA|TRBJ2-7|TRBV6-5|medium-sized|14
TGTGCCAGCAGACCGGACGTCCGGTCCTACGAGCAGTACTTC
CASRPDVRSYEQYF
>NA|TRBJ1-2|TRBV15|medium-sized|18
TGTGCCACCAGCCCCGACCCCTCAGGAGGGACTAGGAACTATGGCTACACCTTC
CATSPDPSGGTRNYGYTF
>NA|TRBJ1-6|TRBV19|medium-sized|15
TGTGCCAGTAGTACGCTGCCAGGGTATAATTCACCCCTCCACTTT
CASSTLPGYNSPLHF
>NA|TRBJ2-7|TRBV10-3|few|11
TGTGCCATCAGGAACAGCTACGAGCAGTACTTC
CAIRNSYEQYF
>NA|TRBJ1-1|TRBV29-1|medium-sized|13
TGCAGCGGGCGGGACACCCCGAACACTGAAGCTTTCTTT
CSGRDTPNTEAFF
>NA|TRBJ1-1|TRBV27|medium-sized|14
TGTGCCAGCAGGTCGCGGACCTTGAACACTGAAGCTTTCTTT
CASRSRTLNTEAFF
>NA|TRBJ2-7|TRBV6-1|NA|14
TGTGCCAGCAGTGAAGAGGCAGGGGTCAATGAGCAGTACTTC
CASSEEAGVNEQYF
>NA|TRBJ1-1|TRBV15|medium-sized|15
TGTGCCACCAGCGCCCAGGGGAGTTGGGACACTGAAGCTTTCTTT
CATSAQGSWDTEAFF
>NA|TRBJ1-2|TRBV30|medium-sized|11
TGTGCCTGGAGTGTAATTGGGGCCTACACCTTC
CAWSVIGAYTF
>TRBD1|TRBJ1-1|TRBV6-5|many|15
TGTGCCAGCAGTTTGTCCGGGACAGTTAACACTGAAGCTTTCTTT
CASSLSGTVNTEAFF
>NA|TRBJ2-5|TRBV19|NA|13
TGTGCCAGTAGGAGGGGGAATGGGGAGACCCAGTACTTC
CASRRGNGETQYF
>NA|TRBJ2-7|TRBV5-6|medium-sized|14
TGTGCCAGCAGCTTGGACTTATTTAGCTACGAGCAGTACTTC
CASSLDLFSYEQYF
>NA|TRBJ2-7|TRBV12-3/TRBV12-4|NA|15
TGTGCCAGCAGCCGGGGTGGGGGCAACTCCTACGAGCAGTACTTC
CASSRGGGNSYEQYF
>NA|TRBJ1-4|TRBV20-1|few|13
TGCAGTGCTACCCAGGACGGGGCCGGAAAACTGTTTTTT
CSATQDGAGKLFF